This T cell receptor (beta chain) was captured by sequencing in a study of shared clonotypes between healthy human individuals. Per germline, CDR1 SGHRS and CDR2 YFSETQ. The CDR3 runs 13 residues. The V end lost 4 bases, the J end lost 8 bases, and 15 bases lay between the germline ends. Only in-frame clones appear in the TCRdb table, and some are missing; sequencing was by immunoSEQ multiplex PCR. This sample has some 2,100,000 clones, with more than 85% found just once. The naive CD8 subset, CD45RO-negative cells positively selected for CCR7, excluded terminally differentiated effector memory CD45RA+ cells.

The rearrangement links TRBV5-1 to TRBJ1-2; no clear D. The receptor comes from a man younger than 35 in good health. Some clones in this sample may be carry-over from other donors' samples. Material: naive CD8+ T cells from PBMCs. In DNA, the CDR3 is TGCGCCAGCAGCCAAACGGCCGCGTTGGGCTACACCTTC. Its translation is CASSQTAALGYTF.